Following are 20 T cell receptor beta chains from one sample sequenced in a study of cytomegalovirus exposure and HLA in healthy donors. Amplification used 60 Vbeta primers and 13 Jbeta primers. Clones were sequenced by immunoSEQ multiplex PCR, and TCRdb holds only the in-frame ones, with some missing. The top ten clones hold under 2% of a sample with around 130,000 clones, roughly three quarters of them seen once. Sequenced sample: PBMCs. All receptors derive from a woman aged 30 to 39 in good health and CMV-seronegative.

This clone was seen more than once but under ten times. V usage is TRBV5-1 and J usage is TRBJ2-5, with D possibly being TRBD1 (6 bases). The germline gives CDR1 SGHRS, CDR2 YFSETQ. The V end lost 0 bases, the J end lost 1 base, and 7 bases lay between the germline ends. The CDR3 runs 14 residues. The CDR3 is CASSLGQAQETQYF. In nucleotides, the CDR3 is TGCGCCAGCAGCTTGGGACAGGCCCAAGAGACCCAGTACTTC.

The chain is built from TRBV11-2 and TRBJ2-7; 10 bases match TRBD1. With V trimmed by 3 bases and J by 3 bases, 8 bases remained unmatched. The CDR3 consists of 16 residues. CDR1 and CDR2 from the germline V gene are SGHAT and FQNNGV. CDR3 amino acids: CASSLEEGQGYYEQYF. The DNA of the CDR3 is TGTGCCAGCAGCTTGGAGGAGGGACAGGGGTACTACGAGCAGTACTTC.

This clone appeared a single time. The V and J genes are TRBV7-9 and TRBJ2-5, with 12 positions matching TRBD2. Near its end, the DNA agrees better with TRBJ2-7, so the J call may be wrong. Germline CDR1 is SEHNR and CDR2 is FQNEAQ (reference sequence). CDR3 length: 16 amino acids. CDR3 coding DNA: TGTGCCAGCAGCCCAGACACTAGCGGGAGGTCCGACGAGCAGTACTTC. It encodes CASSPDTSGRSDEQYF.

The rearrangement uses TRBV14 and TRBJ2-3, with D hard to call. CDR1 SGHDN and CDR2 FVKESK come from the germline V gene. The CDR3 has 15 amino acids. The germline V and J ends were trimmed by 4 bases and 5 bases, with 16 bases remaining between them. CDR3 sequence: CASSPRRQDRDTQYF. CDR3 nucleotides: TGTGCCAGCAGCCCCCGACGGCAGGATAGAGATACGCAGTATTTT.

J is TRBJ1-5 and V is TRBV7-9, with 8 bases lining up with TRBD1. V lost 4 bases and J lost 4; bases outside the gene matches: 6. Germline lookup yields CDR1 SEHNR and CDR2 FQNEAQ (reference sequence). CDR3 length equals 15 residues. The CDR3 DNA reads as TGTGCCAGCAGCTCAACAGGGGGGACAAATCAGCCCCAGCATTTT. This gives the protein CASSSTGGTNQPQHF.

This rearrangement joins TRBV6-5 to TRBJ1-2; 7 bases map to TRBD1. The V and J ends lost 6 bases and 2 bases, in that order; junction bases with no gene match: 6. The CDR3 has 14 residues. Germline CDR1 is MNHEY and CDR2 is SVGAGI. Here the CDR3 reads CASRRQGLNYGYTF. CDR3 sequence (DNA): TGTGCCAGCAGAAGACAGGGATTAAACTATGGCTACACCTTC.

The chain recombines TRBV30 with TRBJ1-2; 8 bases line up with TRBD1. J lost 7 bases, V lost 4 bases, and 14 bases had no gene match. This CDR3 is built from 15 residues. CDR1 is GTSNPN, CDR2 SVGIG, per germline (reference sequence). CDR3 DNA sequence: TGTGCCTGGACCCTCCCCGTGGACAGGGTCCGTGGCTACACCTTC. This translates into CAWTLPVDRVRGYTF.

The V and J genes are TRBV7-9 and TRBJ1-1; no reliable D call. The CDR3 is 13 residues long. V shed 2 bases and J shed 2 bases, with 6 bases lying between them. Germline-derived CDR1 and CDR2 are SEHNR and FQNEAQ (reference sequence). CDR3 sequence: CASSLRENTEAFF. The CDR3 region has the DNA TGTGCCAGCAGCTTACGGGAAAACACTGAAGCTTTCTTT.

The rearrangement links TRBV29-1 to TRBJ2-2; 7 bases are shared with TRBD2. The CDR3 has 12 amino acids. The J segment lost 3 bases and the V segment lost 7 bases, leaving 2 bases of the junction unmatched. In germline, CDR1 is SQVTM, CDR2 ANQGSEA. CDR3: CSAREDTGELFF. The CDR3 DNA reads TGCAGCGCACGGGAGGACACCGGGGAGCTGTTTTTT.

The CDR3 protein is CASSRANGVGAPYNEQFF. In DNA form, the CDR3 reads TGCGCCAGCAGCCGCGCCAATGGAGTGGGTGCACCTTACAATGAGCAGTTCTTC. V and J are TRBV5-1 and TRBJ2-1; D is unresolved. This CDR3 has 18 residues. The V gene lost 4 bases and the J gene lost 4 bases, with 24 bases spanning the gap. Germline values: CDR1 SGHRS, CDR2 YFSETQ.

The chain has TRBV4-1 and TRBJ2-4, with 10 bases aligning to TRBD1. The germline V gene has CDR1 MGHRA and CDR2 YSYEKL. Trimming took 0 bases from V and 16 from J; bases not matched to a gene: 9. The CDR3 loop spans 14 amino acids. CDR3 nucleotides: TGCGCCAGCAGCCAAGAGGTGACAGGGGGCTTGAAATACTTC. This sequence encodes CASSQEVTGGLKYF.

The chain's CDR3 is CASSVGGNRDNEQFF. CDR3 sequence (DNA): TGTGCCAGCAGCGTAGGAGGAAACAGGGACAATGAGCAGTTCTTC. J is TRBJ2-1 and V is TRBV9, with a weak D call TRBD1 (6 bases). Germline CDR1 and CDR2: SGDLS and YYNGEE. The V end was cut by 0 bases, the J end by 5 bases, with 12 bases between. CDR3 length: 15 residues.

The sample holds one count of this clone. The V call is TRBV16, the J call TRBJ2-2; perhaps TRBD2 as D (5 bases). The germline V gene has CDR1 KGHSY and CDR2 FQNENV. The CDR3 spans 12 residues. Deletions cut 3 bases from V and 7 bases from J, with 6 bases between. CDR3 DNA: TGTGCCAGCAGCCATGACTACGGGGAGCTGTTTTTT. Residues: CASSHDYGELFF.

The CDR3 DNA reads as TGTGCCTGGAGTGGCGGGCATGAGCAGTTCTTC. Translated: CAWSGGHEQFF. The genes are TRBV30 and TRBJ2-1; TRBD2 is a possible D gene (5 bases). The CDR3 is 11 residues long. Germline V gene lookup returns CDR1 GTSNPN and CDR2 SVGIG (reference sequence). V shed 1 base and J shed 8 bases, with 6 bases lying between them.

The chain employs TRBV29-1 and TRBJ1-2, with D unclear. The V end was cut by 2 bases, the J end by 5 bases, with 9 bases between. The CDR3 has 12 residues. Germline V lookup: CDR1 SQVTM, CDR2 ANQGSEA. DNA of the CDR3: TGCAGCGTTGAAATTTACGAGTATGGCTACACCTTC. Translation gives CSVEIYEYGYTF.

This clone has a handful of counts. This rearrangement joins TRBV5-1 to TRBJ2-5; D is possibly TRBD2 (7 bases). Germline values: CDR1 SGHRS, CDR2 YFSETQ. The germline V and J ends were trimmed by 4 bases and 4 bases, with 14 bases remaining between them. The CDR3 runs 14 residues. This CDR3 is CASSQGGVRETQYF. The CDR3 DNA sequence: TGCGCCAGCAGCCAAGGGGGGGTAAGAGAGACCCAGTACTTC.

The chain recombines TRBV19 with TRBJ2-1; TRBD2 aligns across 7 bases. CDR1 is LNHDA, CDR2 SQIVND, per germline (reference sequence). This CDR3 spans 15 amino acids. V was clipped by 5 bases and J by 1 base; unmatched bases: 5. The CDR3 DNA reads TGTGCCAGTAGTCGGCGGGAGCCTTCCTACAATGAGCAGTTCTTC. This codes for CASSRREPSYNEQFF.

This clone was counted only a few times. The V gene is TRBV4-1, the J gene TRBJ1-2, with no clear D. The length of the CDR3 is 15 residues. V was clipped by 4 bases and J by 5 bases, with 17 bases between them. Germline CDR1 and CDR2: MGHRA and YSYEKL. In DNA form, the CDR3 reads TGCGCCAGCAGCCCGCGTCGGCGGAAGCTTTATGGCTACACCTTC. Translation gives CASSPRRRKLYGYTF.

The CDR3 loop reads CASSVGTLRTDTQYF. CDR3 sequence (DNA): TGTGCCAGCAGCGTAGGGACTTTACGCACAGATACGCAGTATTTT. The chain links TRBV9 to TRBJ2-3; TRBD2 might be the D (5 bases). In germline, CDR1 is SGDLS, CDR2 YYNGEE. CDR3 length: 15 amino acids. V was clipped by 0 bases and J by 1 base, with 9 bases between them. The whole variable domain, filled in from reference TRBV9 and TRBJ2-3, reads DSGVTQTPKHLITATGQRVTLRCSPRSGDLSVYWYQQSLDQGLQFLIQYYNGEERAKGNILERFSAQQFPDLHSELNLSSLELGDSALYFCASSVGTLRTDTQYFGPGTRLTVL.

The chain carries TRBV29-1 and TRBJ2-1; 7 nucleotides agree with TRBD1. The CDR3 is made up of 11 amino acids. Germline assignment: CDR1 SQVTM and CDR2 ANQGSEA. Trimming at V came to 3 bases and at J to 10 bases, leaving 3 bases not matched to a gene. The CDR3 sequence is CSVDTGQEQFF. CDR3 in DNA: TGCAGCGTTGACACGGGACAGGAGCAGTTCTTC.